This T cell receptor beta chain originates from a study of glioma-infiltrating T cells after dendritic cell vaccination (TCRdb year 2016). With respect to the entire study: The cohort included approximately 15 glioblastoma patients drawn from Phase I and II dendritic cell vaccination trials, of whom 9 were newly diagnosed and 6 had recurrent disease. Three intradermal dendritic cell vaccine injections were administered to patients at biweekly intervals in the arm below the axilla. Survival after dendritic cell vaccination was correlated with TCR sequencing metrics, such as TIL content and the overlap between tumor and blood repertoires. Tumor-infiltrating lymphocyte content was quantified and tumor and blood repertoires were compared in dendritic cell-vaccinated glioblastoma patients by deep sequencing of TCR beta CDR3 regions. To make the vaccine, monocyte-derived dendritic cells were cultured for under eight days with IL-4 and GM-CSF and then pulsed overnight with autologous tumor lysate. Between 2003 and 2012, patients were given autologous tumor lysate-pulsed dendritic cell vaccination. Summary of the overall study and its limitations: After dendritic cell vaccination, a higher estimated pretreatment TIL content predicted longer time to progression and longer overall survival. TCR clonality showed no direct relationship with survival, which suggests that a diverse polyclonal response may matter. The three-group TCR overlap response model was characterized as speculative, and prospective validation of the model was stated to be required. The cohort was small and heterogeneous, and full blood and tumor sets were available for few patients, with initial-recurrent tumor pairs available for even fewer patients.

TCRB CDR3 regions were amplified from approximately 2 ug genomic DNA, or all available DNA if less, using the immunoSEQ assay. For multiplex PCR, 60 forward primers for TCR V beta segments and 13 reverse primers for J beta segments were used. To estimate the number of reads per starting template, synthetic control templates were added to each sample at limiting dilution. Reads of 87 bp were generated by sequencing on the Illumina HiSeq System. The paper's processing steps were these. To remove PCR and sequencing errors, closely related sequences were merged with a nearest neighbor algorithm. TCR overlap was defined as the percentage of unique tumor TCR beta sequences that were also present in the same patient's peripheral blood. TCRdb took over this immuneACCESS table, retaining in-frame rearrangements with V and J assigned. Such tables are incomplete; in checked studies, under half of the missing clones stem from an unresolved V gene, and the remainder is unexplained. The V and J calls and clone size were taken over from that table, and D and trimming were inferred from the DNA. The sample yields about 82,000 clones; roughly 80% were counted once. Roughly 6.8% of the sample is held by the ten biggest clonotypes.

The time point label on this specimen signifies: after dendritic cell vaccination, including at tumor progression/relapse. Selection of patients required sufficient residual fresh-frozen tumor tissue and over two years of available survival data. Although molecular status otherwise differed among the glioblastoma patients, no patient had an isocitrate dehydrogenase mutation. PBMC were collected before vaccination, two weeks after the third vaccination, and at tumor progression if progression occurred. The Qiagen DNeasy Blood extraction Kit was used for extraction of genomic DNA. V trim: 5 bases; J trim: 3 bases; unmatched bases: 2. The CDR3 sequence holds 13 residues, the cysteine and phenylalanine included. The entry retains the CDR3 DNA only, 39 bases that are in frame from base 1. In the germline V gene (reference sequence), CDR1 corresponds to SEHNR and CDR2 to FQNEAQ. As to this clone: The clone's antigen remains unknown. No clone much larger than this one lies a single base away; base qualities are absent.

This TCR came from a human donor with glioblastoma. The sample consisted of blood, taken after dendritic cell vaccination. The chain couples TRBV7-9 to TRBJ2-3; 7 central bases correspond to TRBD1. For the CDR3, the sequence is CASSPTGTDTQYF. The DNA is TGTGCCAGCAGCCCGACAGGGACAGATACGCAGTATTTT.